This is a list of T cell receptor beta chains from one sample in a study of blood T cell repertoires in COVID-19. TCRdb's copy holds only in-frame clones and misses some; the assay was immunoSEQ multiplex PCR. The table lists some 80,000 clones, 78% of them singletons. The sequenced sample consisted of peripheral blood. These receptors all stem from a man aged 55 to 70 with COVID-19, enrolled during active disease. The CDR3 runs from the conserved cysteine through the conserved F or W. A D gene is named only where the DNA matches it firmly. Rows give clone size only sometimes, using once, few, many, or a class for an expanded clone.

.	TRBV19	12	few	TRBJ2-2	CASSRDTGELFF	TGTGCCAGTAGCCGCGACACCGGGGAGCTGTTTTTT
TRBD1	TRBV10-2	14	once	TRBJ1-5	CASRPGGDGQPQHF	TGCGCCAGCAGGCCAGGGGGCGACGGACAGCCCCAGCATTTT
.	TRBV3-1/TRBV3-2	13	few	TRBJ2-7	CASSQLGESEQYF	TGTGCCAGCAGCCAACTCGGGGAAAGCGAGCAGTACTTC
TRBD1	TRBV9	16	.	TRBJ2-7	CASSDTPGQGPYEQYF	TGTGCCAGCAGCGATACCCCCGGACAGGGACCCTACGAGCAGTACTTC
.	TRBV2	12	.	TRBJ2-3	CASRPGYNTQYF	TGTGCCAGCAGGCCCGGGTACAATACGCAGTATTTT
.	TRBV19	15	.	TRBJ2-1	CASSIIQDQGNEQFF	TGTGCCAGTAGTATAATACAGGACCAAGGCAATGAGCAGTTCTTC
.	TRBV21-1	16	.	TRBJ1-5	CASSNLRGSGNQPQHF	TGTGCCAGCAGCAATCTAAGGGGGTCAGGGAATCAGCCCCAGCATTTT
.	TRBV11-2	16	.	TRBJ2-1	CASSSRLTSSYNEQFF	TGTGCCAGCAGCTCAAGACTAACGAGCTCCTACAATGAGCAGTTCTTC
TRBD1	TRBV6-6	16	.	TRBJ1-4	CASSPDRGRIDEKLFF	TGTGCCAGCAGCCCGGACAGGGGGCGTATTGATGAAAAACTGTTTTTT
TRBD1	TRBV9	16	.	TRBJ2-2	CASSVQGTANTGELFF	TGTGCCAGCAGCGTACAAGGGACAGCAAACACCGGGGAGCTGTTTTTT
TRBD1	TRBV27	15	.	TRBJ2-6	CASSSTGDGANVLTF	TGTGCCAGCAGTTCGACAGGGGATGGGGCCAACGTCCTGACTTTC
TRBD1	TRBV6-5	15	.	TRBJ2-7	CASSYQTGVYYEQYF	TGTGCCAGCAGTTACCAGACAGGGGTCTATTACGAGCAGTACTTC
TRBD2	TRBV18	13	.	TRBJ2-1	CASSTGLGNEQFF	TGTGCCAGCTCAACGGGACTAGGTAATGAGCAGTTCTTC
.	TRBV7-6	15	.	TRBJ1-1	CASSRDWSRNTEAFF	TGTGCCAGCAGCCGCGACTGGAGCCGGAACACTGAAGCTTTCTTT
TRBD1	TRBV11-3	14	.	TRBJ2-7	CASSSRTGSLEQYF	TGTGCCAGCAGTTCGAGGACAGGATCGCTCGAGCAGTACTTC
.	TRBV7-2	14	.	TRBJ1-3	CASRTGTQGHTIYF	TGTGCCAGCAGGACCGGGACACAGGGTCATACCATATATTTT
.	TRBV6-5	14	.	TRBJ1-4	CASSRKATNEKLFF	TGTGCCAGCAGCAGGAAAGCAACTAATGAAAAACTGTTTTTT
TRBD2	TRBV5-1	15	.	TRBJ2-7	CASSLTSGGNYEQYF	TGCGCCAGCAGCTTGACGAGCGGGGGGAACTACGAGCAGTACTTC
TRBD1	TRBV2	15	.	TRBJ2-4	CASAFLGDSKNIQYF	TGTGCCAGCGCCTTTCTTGGGGACAGCAAAAACATTCAGTACTTC
.	TRBV7-3	16	.	TRBJ2-5	CASSLIPVGGQETQYF	TGTGCCAGCAGCTTAATTCCGGTTGGCGGCCAAGAGACCCAGTACTTC
.	TRBV27	17	.	TRBJ2-6	CASSLSLGASGANVLTF	TGTGCCAGCAGTTTGTCGCTAGGGGCATCAGGGGCCAACGTCCTGACTTTC
.	TRBV12-3/TRBV12-4	13	.	TRBJ2-3	CASSWQYTDTQYF	TGTGCCAGCAGTTGGCAGTACACAGATACGCAGTATTTT
.	TRBV25-1	14	.	TRBJ2-7	CASTPGVGSYEQYF	TGTGCCAGCACTCCGGGTGTGGGCTCCTACGAGCAGTACTTC
.	TRBV6-6	14	few	TRBJ1-2	CASSYPARVYGYTF	TGTGCCAGCAGTTACCCGGCCCGGGTCTATGGCTACACCTTC
.	TRBV4-3	14	.	TRBJ1-6	CASSQAPGNSPLHF	TGCGCCAGCAGCCAAGCGCCAGGGAATTCACCCCTCCACTTT
.	TRBV29-1	12	.	TRBJ1-2	CSVDKGFYGYTF	TGCAGCGTTGATAAGGGGTTTTATGGCTACACCTTC
.	TRBV9	14	.	TRBJ2-2	CASSVARDTGELFF	TGTGCCAGCAGCGTAGCACGGGATACCGGGGAGCTGTTTTTT
.	TRBV6-1	17	.	TRBJ1-2	CASSETPMRGGPRGYTF	TGTGCCAGCAGTGAAACCCCAATGAGAGGTGGCCCGCGGGGCTACACCTTC
TRBD1	TRBV5-1	15	once	TRBJ2-2	CASSARDRGAGELFF	TGCGCCAGCAGCGCCCGGGACAGGGGGGCCGGGGAGCTGTTTTTT
.	TRBV6-5	13	.	TRBJ1-1	CASSTGIGTEAFF	TGTGCCAGCAGTACGGGGATTGGCACTGAAGCTTTCTTT
TRBD1	TRBV7-7	14	.	TRBJ2-5	CASSPRGIGETQYF	TGTGCTAGCAGCCCCAGGGGGATTGGGGAGACCCAGTACTTC
.	TRBV16	15	once	TRBJ1-5	CASSQRRPQGQPQHF	TGTGCCAGCAGCCAACGACGACCGCAGGGTCAGCCCCAGCATTTT
.	TRBV12-3/TRBV12-4	11	once	TRBJ1-2	CASSTRYGYTF	TGTGCCAGCAGTACACGCTATGGCTACACCTTC